One and the same sample provided the 13 T cell receptor beta chains below, sequenced in a study of blood T cell repertoires in COVID-19. TCRdb's table, derived via immunoSEQ multiplex PCR, lists solely in-frame clones and lacks some. This table has fewer than 140,000 clones, roughly 80% appearing once. The sample comprised peripheral blood. These receptors all stem from a woman aged 60-75 years with acute or convalescent COVID-19.

The chain carries TRBV29-1 and TRBJ2-2; the match to TRBD1 covers 7 bases. Germline values: CDR1 SQVTM, CDR2 ANQGSEA. The CDR3 has 13 residues. Germline trimming cut 3 bases from V and 7 bases from J; bases unmatched to any gene: 5. The DNA of the CDR3 is TGCAGCGTTGAGGTACAGGGGTACGGGGAGCTGTTTTTT. Protein: CSVEVQGYGELFF.

The J gene is TRBJ2-1, the V gene TRBV5-1; TRBD2 matches 8 bases. The germline gives CDR1 SGHRS, CDR2 YFSETQ. V gave up 0 bases and J gave up 6 bases; unmatched junction bases: 14. The CDR3 is 18 residues long. The CDR3: CASSLDPTGGGPVNEQFF. Written as DNA, the CDR3 is TGCGCCAGCAGCTTGGACCCCACGGGCGGGGGGCCGGTCAATGAGCAGTTCTTC.

This clone occurred a few times. The CDR3 DNA reads as TGCGCCAGCAGCTTGGGGACAGAGTACTCTGGAAACACCATATATTTT. Residues: CASSLGTEYSGNTIYF. The chain employs TRBV5-1 and TRBJ1-3, with D perhaps matching TRBD1 (6 bases). The CDR3 spans 16 residues. CDR1 and CDR2 from the germline V gene are SGHRS and YFSETQ. V lost 0 bases, J lost 0 bases, and 10 bases lay in between. Full variable domain (remainder filled in from reference TRBV5-1 and TRBJ1-3): KAGVTQTPRYLIKTRGQQVTLSCSPISGHRSVSWYQQTPGQGLQFLFEYFSETQRNKGNFPGRFSGRQFSNSRSEMNVSTLELGDSALYLCASSLGTEYSGNTIYFGEGSWLTVV.

The V call is TRBV19, the J call TRBJ2-2, with D perhaps matching TRBD2 (6 bases). This CDR3 has 18 residues. CDR1 is LNHDA, CDR2 SQIVND, per germline (reference sequence). Between the trimmed V and J ends, which lost 4 bases and 5 bases, there was a span of 23 bases. DNA for the CDR3: TGTGCCAGTAGTACAACTCTACATAAGTTCCGGGGGACCGGGGAGCTGTTTTTT. It yields the protein CASSTTLHKFRGTGELFF.

The table lists this clone with a count of one. The gene calls are TRBV28 and TRBJ1-1; 10 nucleotides line up with TRBD1. V gave up 8 bases and J gave up 2 bases; unmatched junction bases: 20. The CDR3 spans 19 residues. Germline V lookup: CDR1 MDHEN, CDR2 SYDVKM. The CDR3 nucleotides read TGTGCCAGCCCGCCCGAAGTTGTTGGGACAGGGGAGATAAACACTGAAGCTTTCTTT. It codes for CASPPEVVGTGEINTEAFF.

The chain is built from TRBV5-4 and TRBJ2-7; 8 nucleotides match TRBD1. CDR1 SGHNT and CDR2 YYREEE come from the germline V gene (reference sequence). This CDR3 spans 13 amino acids. The trim removed 9 bases at V and 9 bases at J, leaving 14 bases unmatched. The CDR3 here is CAMSMDGQGPQYF. Written as DNA, the CDR3 is TGTGCCATGTCGATGGATGGACAGGGACCGCAGTACTTC. Using reference TRBV5-4 and TRBJ2-7 for the parts outside the CDR3, the full variable domain is ETGVTQSPTHLIKTRGQQVTLRCSSQSGHNTVSWYQQALGQGPQFIFQYYREEENGRGNFPPRFSGLQFPNYSSELNVNALELDDSALYLCAMSMDGQGPQYFGPGTRLTVT.

This chain links TRBV18 with TRBJ1-2; TRBD1 aligns across 8 bases. Germline V gene sequence: CDR1 KGHSH, CDR2 LQKENI. The CDR3 covers 13 residues. The V gene end was trimmed by 3 bases and the J gene end by 8 bases; junction bases not matched to a gene: 5. The CDR3 is CASSPGQDGGYTF. For the CDR3, the DNA is TGTGCCAGCTCACCGGGACAGGACGGGGGCTACACCTTC.

This clone was counted once. This sequence joins TRBV11-2 and TRBJ2-5, with D perhaps TRBD1 (6 bases). From germline, CDR1 is SGHAT and CDR2 FQNNGV. The CDR3 totals 16 residues. The V end lost 3 bases, the J end lost 4 bases, and 18 bases lay between the germline ends. The CDR3 DNA follows: TGTGCCAGCAGCTTGGTACAGGGAGAACATGGAGAGACCCAGTACTTC. It specifies CASSLVQGEHGETQYF.

The chain uses TRBV6-5 and TRBJ2-7; D possibly corresponds to TRBD1 (7 bases). Germline CDR1 MNHEY, CDR2 SVGAGI. Trimming stripped 0 bases from V and 3 bases from J, with 15 bases between. This CDR3 has 16 amino acids. CDR3 amino acids: CASSYSRGTVDYEQYF. The CDR3 DNA follows: TGTGCCAGCAGTTACTCCAGGGGGACTGTAGACTACGAGCAGTACTTC.

The chain links TRBV2 to TRBJ2-1, with 7 positions matching TRBD2. Germline V lookup: CDR1 SNHLY, CDR2 FYNNEI. V was pared by 2 bases and J by 15 bases, with 7 bases of the junction left unmatched. The CDR3 spans 12 residues. In DNA, the CDR3 is TGTGCCAGCAGTGAACAGGGCGGGAGTCCGTTCTTC. The encoded protein is CASSEQGGSPFF.

Only one count was recorded for this clone. The chain joins TRBV18 to TRBJ2-3; 8 nucleotides agree with TRBD1. Looked up from germline, CDR1 is KGHSH and CDR2 is LQKENI. After removal of 0 bases from V and 2 bases from J, the junction contained 4 bases not matched to a gene. CDR3 length: 16 amino acids. CDR3 protein: CASSPPDRASTDTQYF. In DNA, the CDR3 is TGTGCCAGCTCACCACCGGACAGGGCCTCCACAGATACGCAGTATTTT.

DNA of the CDR3: TGTGCCAGCAGCTACGGGGGAGAGTCAGATACGCAGTATTTT. Protein sequence: CASSYGGESDTQYF. The V call is TRBV11-3, the J call TRBJ2-3, with a weak D call TRBD2 (6 bases). The CDR3 runs 14 residues. V was shortened by 4 bases and J by 4 bases, with 12 bases between the two germline ends. Germline lookup yields CDR1 SGHNT and CDR2 YENEEA.

The chain recombines TRBV18 with TRBJ1-1, with 10 bases identical to TRBD1. CDR1 is KGHSH, CDR2 LQKENI, per germline. The CDR3 has 15 amino acids. V lost 4 bases to trimming and J lost 5 bases; unmatched junction nucleotides: 7. The CDR3 DNA is TGTGCCAGCTCACTCCGACAGGGGGCGAGAACTGAAGCTTTCTTT. It is translated as CASSLRQGARTEAFF.